The next 15 T cell receptor beta chains were all read from a single sample in a study of metastatic and nonmetastatic thyroid tumors. There were no patients who had received any treatment before thyroid surgery. TCRdb re-analyzed the PCR reads through MiXCR. The table records tens of thousands of clones, approximately 12% of them present only once. Material: tumor tissue. The receptors stem from a female donor with papillary thyroid cancer or a benign thyroid nodule (not recorded which). Some clones in this sample may be carry-over from other donors' samples.

This clone was seen at least ten times. V is TRBV20-1 and J is TRBJ1-2, with TRBD1 matching 9 bases. V was pared by 5 bases and J by 5 bases, with 15 bases of the junction left unmatched. The CDR3 loop spans 16 amino acids. CDR1 is DFQATT and CDR2 is SNEGSKA in the germline V gene (reference sequence). CDR3 sequence: CSASGDRTGEGYGYTF. The CDR3 DNA reads as TGCAGTGCTTCAGGGGATCGGACAGGGGAAGGTTATGGCTACACCTTC.

This clone was seen many times. The V gene is TRBV28, the J gene TRBJ2-1; D is uncertain. CDR3 length: 13 amino acids. Per the germline V gene, CDR1 is MDHEN and CDR2 is SYDVKM. V was pared by 5 bases and J by 4 bases, with 9 bases between. CDR3 sequence reads: CASSADGYNEQFF. The CDR3 nucleotides read TGTGCCAGCAGTGCGGACGGTTACAATGAGCAGTTCTTC. The full variable domain, its missing parts supplied by reference TRBV28 and TRBJ2-1, is DVKVTQSSRYLVKRTGEKVFLECVQDMDHENMFWYRQDPGLGLRLIYFSYDVKMKEKGDIPEGYSVSREKKERFSLILESASTNQTSMYLCASSADGYNEQFFGPGTRLTVL.

Ten or more counts support this clone. The V gene is TRBV27, the J gene TRBJ2-7; 10 bases are shared with TRBD1. The trim removed 5 bases at V and 2 bases at J, leaving 12 bases unmatched. The CDR3 runs 17 residues. CDR1 is MNHEY, CDR2 SMNVEV, per germline (reference sequence). The CDR3 protein is CASSPTPKDRGTYEQYF. The CDR3 DNA reads TGTGCCAGCAGTCCTACCCCGAAGGACAGGGGGACCTACGAGCAGTACTTC.

This clone was counted many times. The chain couples TRBV2 to TRBJ2-2; D is perhaps TRBD2 (6 bases). The length of the CDR3 is 13 residues. The V end was cut by 7 bases, the J end by 6 bases, with 12 bases between. The germline V gene encodes CDR1 SNHLY and CDR2 FYNNEI. The DNA of the CDR3 is TGTGCCAGCATTGGGGGGTCGGCCGGGGAGCTGTTTTTT. It specifies CASIGGSAGELFF.

This clone turned up a few times. The chain has TRBV28 and TRBJ2-7; no reliable D call. Germline V CDR1 and CDR2: MDHEN, SYDVKM. The CDR3 consists of 15 residues. V lost 2 bases to trimming and J lost 0 bases, with 11 bases between them. CDR3 in amino acids: CASSLARLSSYEQYF. CDR3 in DNA: TGTGCCAGCAGTTTAGCAAGACTGAGCTCCTACGAGCAGTACTTC. The whole variable domain, remainder taken from reference TRBV28 and TRBJ2-7, is DVKVTQSSRYLVKRTGEKVFLECVQDMDHENMFWYRQDPGLGLRLIYFSYDVKMKEKGDIPEGYSVSREKKERFSLILESASTNQTSMYLCASSLARLSSYEQYFGPGTRLTVT.

This clone was detected many times. The chain joins TRBV7-8 to TRBJ2-7; D is unresolved. This CDR3 has 14 amino acids. Trimming took 1 base from V and 2 from J, leaving 9 bases between them. From germline, CDR1 is SGHVS and CDR2 FQNEAQ. The CDR3 loop is CASSLGSIAYEQYF. As DNA, the CDR3 is TGTGCCAGCAGCTTAGGATCCATAGCCTACGAGCAGTACTTC.

This clone has more than one count but fewer than ten. Being one base from a much bigger clone, this may be a read error. Different DNA sequences within this sample yield the same CDR3. The chain uses TRBV6-1 and TRBJ2-7; D gene ambiguous. The germline CDR1 and CDR2 sequences are MNHNS and SASEGT. This CDR3 contains 14 residues. V lost 7 bases, J lost 5 bases, and 18 bases lay in between. CDR3 sequence reads: CASTPGGKPHEQYF. CDR3 DNA sequence: TGTGCCAGCACCCCCGGTGGGAAACCCCACGAGCAGTACTTC.

This clone was seen at least ten times. The chain employs TRBV30 and TRBJ2-2; a possible D gene is TRBD2 (5 bases). The CDR3 length is 12 residues. CDR1 and CDR2 from the germline V gene are GTSNPN and SVGIG (reference sequence). V gave up 1 base and J gave up 13 bases, with 13 bases separating them. The CDR3 is CAWSASLRGLFF. The CDR3 coding sequence is TGTGCCTGGAGTGCCTCCCTCCGGGGGCTGTTTTTT. Drawing the rest from reference TRBV30 and TRBJ2-2, the complete variable domain is SQTIHQWPATLVQPVGSPLSLECTVEGTSNPNLYWYRQAAGRGLQLLFYSVGIGQISSEVPQNLSASRPQDRQFILSSKKLLLSDSGFYLCAWSASLRGLFFGEGSRLTVL.

Worth noting for this clone: Given a much more abundant clone one base away, this may be a read error. The CDR3 DNA is TGTGCCACCCGCTGGGGGTCGGGGTACAATGAGCAGCTCTTC. This gives the protein CATRWGSGYNEQLF. This sequence joins TRBV19 and TRBJ2-1; D may be TRBD1 or TRBD2 (5 bases each). Germline assignment: CDR1 LNHDA and CDR2 SQIVND (reference sequence). The CDR3 spans 14 residues.

This clone was recorded many times. The sample carries other DNA sequences with the same CDR3. This rearrangement joins TRBV24-1 to TRBJ2-5; TRBD2 is a possible D gene (6 bases). V dropped 5 bases and J dropped 4 bases, with 13 bases sitting between them. The CDR3 contains 14 residues. Germline V gives CDR1 KGHDR, CDR2 SFDVKD. As DNA, the CDR3 is TGTGCCACCAGTGCCGACGGGGGACGAGAGACCCAGTACTTC. Translating it yields CATSADGGRETQYF.

This clone appeared many times. The J gene is TRBJ2-1, the V gene TRBV11-3; TRBD2 agrees at 7 bases. V lost 6 bases and J lost 7; bases outside the gene matches: 15. CDR1 and CDR2 (germline): SGHNT, YENEEA. This CDR3 contains 16 residues. The CDR3 spells CASSHSSGPSSNEQFF. Written as DNA, the CDR3 is TGTGCCAGCAGTCATAGTAGCGGGCCCTCATCGAATGAGCAGTTCTTC.

About this clone: This is likely a read error, given that the CDR3 carries no conserved phenylalanine or tryptophan at its end. This chain connects TRBV20-1 to TRBJ2-7, with 8 nucleotides matching TRBD2. V shed 6 bases and J 3 bases; nucleotides not matched to a gene: 13. CDR1 DFQATT and CDR2 SNEGSKA come from the germline V gene (reference sequence). This CDR3 comprises 15 residues. CDR3 DNA sequence: TGCAGTGCAAAGGCTAGCGGGCGGACAAACTACGAGCAGTACATC. This translates into CSAKASGRTNYEQYI.

There are many counts of this clone. The chain uses TRBV5-4 and TRBJ2-5; 8 bases agree with TRBD2. The J segment lost 4 bases and the V segment lost 4 bases, leaving 9 bases of the junction unmatched. Germline CDR1 SGHNT, CDR2 YYREEE (reference sequence). There are 15 residues in the CDR3. CDR3 coding DNA: TGTGCCAGCAGCCGGAATAGCGGGAAAGCAGAGACCCAGTACTTC. This gives the protein CASSRNSGKAETQYF.

A word on this clone: A read error is possible here, since a much larger clone lies one base away. V usage is TRBV5-1 and J usage is TRBJ2-5; 9 bases are shared with TRBD1. The CDR3 contains 14 residues. Germline-derived CDR1 and CDR2 are SGHRS and YFSETQ. This CDR3 is CASTRDRVEETHYF. CDR3 nucleotides: TGCGCCAGCACCCGGGACAGGGTAGAAGAGACCCATTACTTC.

In this sample, this clone turned up many times. The CDR3 bases are TGTGCCAGCAGTCCGATGGACAGGACCCTGCAAGAGACCCAGTACTTC. Its translation is CASSPMDRTLQETQYF. The rearrangement links TRBV28 to TRBJ2-5, with 7 bases that match TRBD1. Germline CDR1 and CDR2: MDHEN and SYDVKM. The CDR3 covers 16 residues. With V trimmed by 5 bases and J by 2 bases, 11 bases remained unmatched.